This is a list of T cell receptor beta chains from one sample in a study of blood T cell repertoires in COVID-19. Profiling relied on immunoSEQ multiplex PCR, and the TCRdb table lists in-frame clones only, not all of them. The sample includes about 61,000 clones, approximately 86% seen only once; the top ten take under 6%. The sample was peripheral blood. All receptors come from a man between 65 and 80 years old with acute or convalescent COVID-19. The CDR3 runs from the conserved cysteine through the conserved F or W. D genes are given only for firm matches. Only some rows state a clone size, as once, few, many or a class for expanded clones.

d_gene,j_gene,abundance,v_gene,CDR3aa,CDR3nt
.,TRBJ1-4,.,TRBV28,CASSSLSGISNEKLFF,TGTGCCAGCAGTTCTCTATCAGGGATCTCTAATGAAAAACTGTTTTTT
TRBD1,TRBJ2-5,.,TRBV5-1,CASSPRDRGQETQYF,TGCGCCAGCAGCCCGAGGGACAGAGGTCAAGAGACCCAGTACTTC
TRBD1,TRBJ2-2,.,TRBV5-1,CASSLAGQGNTGELFF,TGCGCCAGCAGCTTGGCCGGACAGGGGAACACCGGGGAGCTGTTTTTT
TRBD1,TRBJ1-5,.,TRBV7-9,CASSLVTGGSSNQPQHF,TGTGCCAGCAGCTTAGTTACAGGGGGCTCGAGCAATCAGCCCCAGCATTTT
.,TRBJ1-2,.,TRBV5-4,CASSQATTREDYGYTF,TGTGCCAGCAGTCAAGCTACCACCCGTGAGGACTATGGCTACACCTTC
TRBD1,TRBJ1-5,few,TRBV6-5,CASSSRGQEINQPQHF,TGTGCCAGCAGTTCAAGGGGACAGGAGATCAATCAGCCCCAGCATTTT
TRBD1,TRBJ2-6,.,TRBV5-1,CASSSSPGQGSSGANVLTF,TGCGCCAGCAGCAGCTCCCCGGGACAGGGTAGTTCTGGGGCCAACGTCCTGACTTTC
.,TRBJ2-5,.,TRBV5-1,CASSSTSYGTQYF,TGCGCCAGCAGCTCTACTAGCTACGGGACCCAGTACTTC
.,TRBJ2-2,.,TRBV5-1,CASSLGLQPTGELFF,TGCGCCAGCAGCTTGGGTTTACAGCCCACCGGGGAGCTGTTTTTT
.,TRBJ2-7,.,TRBV6-5,CASSRVDSYEQYF,TGTGCCAGCAGCCGGGTCGACTCCTACGAGCAGTACTTC
.,TRBJ1-2,once,TRBV28,CATGREAQNYGYTF,TGTGCCACCGGTCGGGAGGCGCAAAACTATGGCTACACCTTC
.,TRBJ1-3,.,TRBV5-1,CASSSASGGTIYF,TGCGCCAGCAGCTCTGCCTCGGGGGGCACCATATATTTT
TRBD1,TRBJ2-2,.,TRBV11-3,CASSLVSVDRGTGELFF,TGTGCCAGCAGCTTAGTTTCTGTGGACAGGGGCACCGGGGAGCTGTTTTTT
TRBD2,TRBJ2-3,.,TRBV7-3,CASSHGLAASADTQYF,TGTGCCAGCAGCCACGGACTAGCGGCTTCGGCAGATACGCAGTATTTT
TRBD2,TRBJ2-7,.,TRBV2,CASSPGLAALEQYF,TGTGCCAGCAGTCCGGGACTAGCGGCCCTCGAGCAGTACTTC
TRBD1,TRBJ1-5,.,TRBV29-1,CSVKGQGDQPQHF,TGCAGCGTTAAGGGACAGGGAGATCAGCCCCAGCATTTT
.,TRBJ2-2,.,TRBV2,CASSEPTGELFF,TGTGCCAGCAGTGAACCCACAGGGGAGCTGTTTTTT
.,TRBJ2-2,.,TRBV3-1/TRBV3-2,CASSPRDLRTGELFF,TGTGCCAGCAGCCCCCGGGACTTAAGGACCGGGGAGCTGTTTTTT
.,TRBJ2-5,.,TRBV6-1,CASSVRPAGNQETQYF,TGTGCCAGCAGTGTTCGGCCCGCAGGGAACCAAGAGACCCAGTACTTC
.,TRBJ2-5,.,TRBV15,CATSRESDQETQYF,TGTGCCACCAGCAGAGAGTCTGACCAAGAGACCCAGTACTTC
.,TRBJ1-1,.,TRBV6-5,CASSYSGATEAFF,TGTGCCAGCAGTTACTCGGGGGCCACTGAAGCTTTCTTT
.,TRBJ2-3,.,TRBV15,CATSRVSGDTQYF,TGTGCCACCAGCAGAGTATCGGGGGATACGCAGTATTTT
.,TRBJ1-1,.,TRBV18,CASSPQGDVEAFF,TGTGCCAGCTCACCACAGGGGGACGTTGAAGCTTTCTTT
TRBD2,TRBJ2-7,.,TRBV10-1,CASSPWTSGGEQYF,TGCGCCAGCAGTCCCTGGACTAGCGGGGGCGAGCAGTACTTC
TRBD2,TRBJ2-2,once,TRBV19,CASSMERGGPNTGELFF,TGTGCCAGTAGTATGGAGCGGGGGGGGCCGAACACCGGGGAGCTGTTTTTT
.,TRBJ2-3,.,TRBV18,CASSPQGGDTQYF,TGTGCCAGCTCACCTCAGGGTGGGGATACGCAGTATTTT
.,TRBJ1-4,.,TRBV6-6,CASWGGNEKLFF,TGTGCCAGCTGGGGGGGTAATGAAAAACTGTTTTTT
.,TRBJ2-1,.,TRBV23-1,CASSLQNNEQFF,TGCGCCAGCAGTCTCCAAAACAATGAGCAGTTCTTC
TRBD2,TRBJ2-1,.,TRBV7-2,CASSLAGTSSYNEQFF,TGTGCCAGCAGCTTAGCAGGGACTAGCTCCTACAATGAGCAGTTCTTC
.,TRBJ2-1,.,TRBV11-2,CASSLGATRRNEQFF,TGTGCCAGCAGCTTAGGGGCGACTAGACGGAATGAGCAGTTCTTC
.,TRBJ1-3,few,TRBV7-9,CASSSRQSFSGNTIYF,TGTGCCAGCAGCTCCCGACAGAGTTTCTCTGGAAACACCATATATTTT
.,TRBJ1-2,.,TRBV3-1/TRBV3-2,CASSPEGLRGYTF,TGTGCCAGCAGCCCGGAGGGGTTACGAGGCTACACCTTC
TRBD1,TRBJ1-6,.,TRBV5-6,CASSQTGSRYSPLHF,TGTGCCAGCAGCCAGACAGGGAGTCGATATTCACCCCTCCACTTT
.,TRBJ1-1,.,TRBV10-3,CAIRAEQSEAFF,TGTGCCATCAGGGCGGAGCAGAGTGAAGCTTTCTTT
TRBD1,TRBJ2-5,.,TRBV5-1,CASSLAPGGLQETQYF,TGCGCCAGCAGCTTGGCTCCAGGGGGCCTCCAAGAGACCCAGTACTTC
.,TRBJ1-1,.,TRBV6-5,CASIFRGNTEAFF,TGTGCCAGCATATTCAGGGGGAACACTGAAGCTTTCTTT
.,TRBJ2-1,.,TRBV6-1,CASSEVQGPYNEQFF,TGTGCCAGCAGTGAAGTGCAGGGTCCCTACAATGAGCAGTTCTTC
TRBD2,TRBJ2-7,.,TRBV5-1,CASSPQGGDEQYF,TGCGCCAGCAGTCCTCAGGGAGGGGACGAGCAGTACTTC
TRBD1,TRBJ1-2,.,TRBV23-1,CASSQSWRGRDGYTF,TGCGCCAGCAGTCAATCGTGGAGGGGGCGCGATGGCTACACCTTC
.,TRBJ2-2,.,TRBV18,CASSPPAGVEELFF,TGTGCCAGCTCACCACCGGCAGGGGTGGAGGAGCTGTTTTTT
TRBD1,TRBJ2-5,.,TRBV18,CASSPPDRGQETQYF,TGTGCCAGCTCACCACCGGACAGGGGGCAAGAGACCCAGTACTTC
.,TRBJ2-3,.,TRBV5-1,CASSLGVEESTDTQYF,TGCGCCAGCAGCCTCGGGGTGGAGGAAAGCACAGATACGCAGTATTTT
.,TRBJ2-3,.,TRBV5-1,CASSFESNTDTQYF,TGCGCCAGCAGCTTTGAAAGCAACACAGATACGCAGTATTTT
TRBD1,TRBJ1-4,.,TRBV5-1,CASSNQQGANEKLFF,TGCGCCAGCAGCAACCAACAGGGGGCTAATGAAAAACTGTTTTTT
TRBD2,TRBJ2-7,.,TRBV5-6,CASSPQGWGLGPYEQYF,TGTGCCAGCAGCCCACAGGGTTGGGGACTAGGGCCCTACGAGCAGTACTTC
TRBD2,TRBJ2-4,.,TRBV6-2/TRBV6-3,CASSYSTSGGNIQYF,TGTGCCAGCAGTTACTCGACTAGCGGCGGAAACATTCAGTACTTC
.,TRBJ2-5,once,TRBV3-1/TRBV3-2,CASSQGPYQETQYF,TGTGCCAGCAGCCAAGGGCCCTACCAAGAGACCCAGTACTTC
TRBD1,TRBJ1-3,.,TRBV5-1,CASSRTGGDGNTIYF,TGCGCCAGCAGTAGGACAGGGGGCGACGGAAACACCATATATTTT
.,TRBJ2-3,.,TRBV23-1,CASSTRRGPSTDTQYF,TGCGCCAGCAGCACTCGGCGGGGCCCCAGCACAGATACGCAGTATTTT
TRBD1,TRBJ1-5,.,TRBV19,CASSIVGQGDKPQHF,TGTGCCAGTAGTATAGTGGGGCAGGGGGATAAACCCCAGCATTTT
.,TRBJ2-3,.,TRBV2,CASSNRYTDTQYF,TGTGCCAGCAGTAACAGGTACACAGATACGCAGTATTTT
.,TRBJ2-5,.,TRBV6-5,CASSSPAEGKMQTQYF,TGTGCCAGCAGTTCCCCGGCCGAGGGAAAGATGCAGACCCAGTACTTC
.,TRBJ2-7,.,TRBV18,CASSPPARSSYEQYF,TGTGCCAGCTCACCACCGGCCCGCAGCTCCTACGAGCAGTACTTC
TRBD1,TRBJ2-2,once,TRBV15,CATSRGDRGSGELFF,TGTGCCACCAGCAGAGGAGACAGGGGGTCTGGGGAGCTGTTTTTT